This T cell receptor (beta chain) was identified in a study of T cell repertoires in aging, cancer and after chemotherapy. Across the whole study: Six age groups, ranging from 30 or younger to 70 or older, included the donors.

TRB rearrangements spanning V, D and J were amplified using mixed TRB-A/B primers. TCRdb re-called the multiplex PCR reads through MiXCR, storing one row per CDR3 protein. The sample includes several thousand distinct CDR3 sequences, approximately 28% of them seen just once. Turning to this clonotype: A read error is possible here, since a much larger clone lies one base away. The conserved final phenylalanine or tryptophan is absent from the CDR3, which likely points to a read error.

TCR beta rearrangements were amplified from peripheral blood genomic DNA. Germline CDR1 reads MNHNS; CDR2 reads SASEGT. The CDR3 is made up of 12 amino acids. Trimming removed 7 bases from V and 6 bases from J, with 9 bases in between. This sequence was found in a human donor in good health. Input material: blood. The chain recombines TRBV6-1 with TRBJ2-2; D is possibly TRBD1 or TRBD2 (5 bases each). For the CDR3, the DNA is TGTGCCAGCACCGTGGGGGCCGGGGAGCTGTTTTCT. This codes for CASTVGAGELFS.